Shown below are 18 T cell receptor beta chains from a single sample sequenced in a study of PD-1 blockade in classical Hodgkin lymphoma. The patients all showed relapse after autologous stem cell transplantation, while their brentuximab vedotin exposure varied. The assay was immunoSEQ multiplex PCR, and TCRdb's table has in-frame clones only and misses some. The sample lists roughly 97,000 clones, approximately 88% occurring once. The sequenced sample was peripheral blood mononuclear cells (PBMCs), obtained at baseline. Receptors were obtained from a human donor with classical Hodgkin lymphoma.

V is TRBV30 and J is TRBJ2-5; D ambiguous. Germline assignment: CDR1 GTSNPN and CDR2 SVGIG (reference sequence). Trimming shortened V by 0 bases and J by 5 bases, and 16 bases separated the two germline ends. The CDR3 is made up of 15 amino acids. The CDR3 DNA follows: TGTGCCTGGAGTGTACCCGGTAGCACAGCGGAGACCCAGTACTTC. As protein: CAWSVPGSTAETQYF.

This clone occurred once. The chain uses TRBV28 and TRBJ2-1; 9 bases line up with TRBD2. CDR3 length: 15 residues. The trim removed 3 bases at V and 7 bases at J, leaving 7 bases unmatched. Looked up from germline, CDR1 is MDHEN and CDR2 is SYDVKM. DNA for the CDR3: TGTGCCAGCAGTTTCGCGGGAGGGCCGGGGAATGAGCAGTTCTTC. Translated: CASSFAGGPGNEQFF.

The rearrangement joins TRBV7-2 to TRBJ2-7, with 15 bases that match TRBD2. After removal of 6 bases from V and 0 bases from J, the junction contained 12 bases not matched to a gene. The CDR3 has 19 residues. Germline CDR1 reads SGHTA; CDR2 reads FQGNSA. CDR3 nucleotides: TGTGCCAGCAGACACGGCGGGGGACTAGCGGGAGGTACCTCCTACGAGCAGTACTTC. As protein: CASRHGGGLAGGTSYEQYF.

The chain is built from TRBV10-3 and TRBJ1-2; a weak D match, TRBD1 (6 bases). This CDR3 contains 13 residues. V was trimmed by 4 bases and J by 4 bases, leaving 10 bases between them. Germline lookup yields CDR1 ENHRY and CDR2 SYGVKD. The CDR3 loop is CAISVGGFYGYTF. In nucleotides, the CDR3 is TGTGCCATCAGTGTCGGGGGCTTCTATGGCTACACCTTC.

The genes are TRBV11-3 and TRBJ2-1, with 8 bases aligning to TRBD2. V trimming: 2 bases; J trimming: 6 bases; junction bases outside the gene matches: 6. This CDR3 contains 15 residues. The germline V gene encodes CDR1 SGHNT and CDR2 YENEEA. The CDR3 is CASSLQAGVGNEQFF. CDR3 sequence (DNA): TGTGCCAGCAGCTTACAAGCGGGAGTTGGCAATGAGCAGTTCTTC.

The gene calls are TRBV19 and TRBJ2-1; 12 bases map to TRBD2. The CDR3 has 17 residues. Trimming cost V 5 bases and J 1 base; bases outside gene matches: 6. Germline CDR1 and CDR2: LNHDA and SQIVND (reference sequence). The DNA of the CDR3 is TGTGCCAGTAGTCTCTTTGGACTAGCGGGATCCTACAATGAGCAGTTCTTC. It yields the protein CASSLFGLAGSYNEQFF.

The chain joins TRBV9 to TRBJ2-7; 8 bases map to TRBD2. The CDR3 covers 13 residues. The germline CDR1 and CDR2 sequences are SGDLS and YYNGEE. V lost 7 bases and J lost 0; bases outside the gene matches: 3. As DNA, the CDR3 is TGTGCCAGCCAAAGCGGGAGCTCCTACGAGCAGTACTTC. This translates into CASQSGSSYEQYF.

The rearrangement joins TRBV10-3 to TRBJ2-1; 7 bases agree with TRBD2. The V gene's germline CDR1 is ENHRY and CDR2 SYGVKD. This CDR3 is 13 amino acids long. J lost 8 bases, V lost 5 bases, and 6 bases had no gene match. CDR3 in DNA: TGTGCCATCAGTCCCGGGAGGCAGGATGAGCAGTTCTTC. Its translation: CAISPGRQDEQFF.

V gene TRBV11-2 combines with J gene TRBJ2-7; 9 bases agree with TRBD1. CDR3 length: 13 amino acids. The germline V gene has CDR1 SGHAT and CDR2 FQNNGV. V was pared by 6 bases and J by 5 bases, with 5 bases of the junction left unmatched. CDR3 residues: CASRNRGPDEQYF. In DNA form, the CDR3 reads TGTGCCAGCAGAAACAGGGGGCCGGACGAGCAGTACTTC.

The chain carries TRBV5-8 and TRBJ2-5; no clear D. Germline V CDR1 and CDR2: SGHTS, YDEGEE. The CDR3 spans 13 residues. Trimming left V 1 base short and J 5 bases short, with 9 bases between. The CDR3 spells CASSLLGTETQYF. CDR3 in DNA: TGTGCCAGCAGCTTGCTAGGCACGGAGACCCAGTACTTC.

The rearrangement joins TRBV28 to TRBJ2-2, with D possibly matching TRBD2 (6 bases). Deletions cut 7 bases from V and 1 base from J, with 7 bases between. The CDR3 contains 13 residues. Germline CDR1 and CDR2: MDHEN and SYDVKM. The CDR3 bases are TGTGCCAGCATTAGCGGGAACACCGGGGAGCTGTTTTTT. Encoded protein: CASISGNTGELFF.

The chain is built from TRBV14 and TRBJ2-2; either TRBD1 or TRBD2 may fit D (5 bases each). Germline CDR1 is SGHDN and CDR2 is FVKESK. The CDR3 runs 14 residues. V lost 4 bases, J lost 7 bases, and 13 bases lay in between. CDR3 loop: CASSLGTFLGELFF. CDR3 sequence (DNA): TGTGCCAGCAGCCTAGGGACGTTTCTCGGGGAGCTGTTTTTT.

To note about this clone: The same CDR3 can be traced to other DNA sequences in this sample. The genes are TRBV7-9 and TRBJ2-7, with D possibly matching TRBD1 (5 bases). The CDR3 covers 13 residues. CDR1 is SEHNR, CDR2 FQNEAQ, per germline (reference sequence). The ends were cut back, 6 bases at V and 0 bases at J, with 9 bases in the middle. In nucleotides, the CDR3 is TGTGCCAGCAGTCTCGACAGCTCCTACGAGCAGTACTTC. It is translated as CASSLDSSYEQYF.

The chain links TRBV7-2 to TRBJ2-5, with 9 bases identical to TRBD2. This CDR3 spans 16 amino acids. V was pared by 5 bases and J by 1 base, with 8 bases of the junction left unmatched. CDR1 is SGHTA, CDR2 FQGNSA, per germline. CDR3 sequence: CASSVRSGSFQETQYF. DNA for the CDR3: TGTGCCAGCAGCGTCCGTAGCGGGAGTTTCCAAGAGACCCAGTACTTC.

The chain joins TRBV19 to TRBJ2-6, with a tentative D call TRBD2 (7 bases). This CDR3 is 17 amino acids long. Trimming cost V 5 bases and J 0 bases, with 14 bases left between them. CDR1 is LNHDA and CDR2 is SQIVND in the germline V gene (reference sequence). CDR3 in DNA: TGTGCCAGTAGTGGGAGGGGGGCGCCCTCTGGGGCCAACGTCCTGACTTTC. Translating gives CASSGRGAPSGANVLTF. Full variable domain (remainder filled in from reference TRBV19 and TRBJ2-6): DGGITQSPKYLFRKEGQNVTLSCEQNLNHDAMYWYRQDPGQGLRLIYYSQIVNDFQKGDIAEGYSVSREKKESFPLTVTSAQKNPTAFYLCASSGRGAPSGANVLTFGAGSRLTVL.

The V gene is TRBV30, the J gene TRBJ1-2; TRBD1 aligns across 7 bases. Germline assignment: CDR1 GTSNPN and CDR2 SVGIG (reference sequence). CDR3 length: 15 residues. Trimming at V came to 2 bases and at J to 8 bases, leaving 14 bases not matched to a gene. In DNA form, the CDR3 reads TGTGCCTGGAGTCCCAGAATAGGGGGCGCAGAGGGCTACACCTTC. It specifies CAWSPRIGGAEGYTF.

V is TRBV19 and J is TRBJ2-5; no definite D call. The CDR3 sequence is 15 residues long. Trimming shortened V by 4 bases and J by 5 bases, and 17 bases separated the two germline ends. Germline V gene sequence: CDR1 LNHDA, CDR2 SQIVND (reference sequence). CDR3 bases: TGTGCCAGTAGTACCCCAAAGGGCCTGGGTGAGACCCAGTACTTC. It is translated as CASSTPKGLGETQYF.

The V and J genes are TRBV5-5 and TRBJ2-5; 7 positions match TRBD2. Germline assignment: CDR1 SGHKS and CDR2 YYEKEE (reference sequence). CDR3 size: 15 residues. V was clipped by 1 base and J by 2 bases; unmatched bases: 5. CDR3 sequence: CASSLLGGVQETQYF. The DNA for the CDR3 is TGTGCCAGCAGCTTGCTGGGAGGGGTTCAAGAGACCCAGTACTTC.